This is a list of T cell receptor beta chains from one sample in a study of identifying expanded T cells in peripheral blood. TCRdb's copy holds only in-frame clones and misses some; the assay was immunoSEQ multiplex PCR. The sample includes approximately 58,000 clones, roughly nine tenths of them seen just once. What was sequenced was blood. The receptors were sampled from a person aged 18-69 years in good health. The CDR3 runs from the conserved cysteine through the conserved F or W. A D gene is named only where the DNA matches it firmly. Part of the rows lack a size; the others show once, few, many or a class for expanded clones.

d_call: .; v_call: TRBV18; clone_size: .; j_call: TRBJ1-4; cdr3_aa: CASSPPTERNEKLFF; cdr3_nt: TGTGCCAGCTCACCACCGACAGAGCGAAATGAAAAACTGTTTTTT
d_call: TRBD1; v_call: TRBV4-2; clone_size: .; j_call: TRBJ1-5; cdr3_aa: CASSQEGTVNQPQHF; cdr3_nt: TGTGCCAGCAGCCAAGAGGGGACAGTCAATCAGCCCCAGCATTTT
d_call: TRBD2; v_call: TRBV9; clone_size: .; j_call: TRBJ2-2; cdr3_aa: CASSVGLASNTGELFF; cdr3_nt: TGTGCCAGCAGCGTGGGACTAGCCTCGAACACCGGGGAGCTGTTTTTT
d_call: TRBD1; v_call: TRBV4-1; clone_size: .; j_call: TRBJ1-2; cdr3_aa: CASSQDTDRGYGYTF; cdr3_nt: TGCGCCAGCAGCCAAGATACGGACAGGGGGTATGGCTACACCTTC
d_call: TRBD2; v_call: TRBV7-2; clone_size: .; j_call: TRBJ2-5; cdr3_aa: CASSPGTSGSRVETQYF; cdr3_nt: TGTGCCAGCAGTCCCGGGACTAGCGGGAGTCGGGTAGAGACCCAGTACTTC
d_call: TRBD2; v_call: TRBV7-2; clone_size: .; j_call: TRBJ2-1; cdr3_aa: CASSLLGGRADEQFF; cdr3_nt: TGTGCCAGCAGCTTATTGGGCGGGAGGGCGGATGAGCAGTTCTTC
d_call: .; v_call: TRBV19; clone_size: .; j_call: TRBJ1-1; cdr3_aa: CASSKRDGTNTEAFF; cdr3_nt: TGTGCCAGTAGTAAGCGCGATGGAACGAACACTGAAGCTTTCTTT
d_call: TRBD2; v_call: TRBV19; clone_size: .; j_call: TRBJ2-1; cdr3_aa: CASSIILPRGAGGRDEQFF; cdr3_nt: TGTGCCAGTAGTATAATCCTCCCGAGAGGGGCGGGAGGAAGGGATGAGCAGTTCTTC
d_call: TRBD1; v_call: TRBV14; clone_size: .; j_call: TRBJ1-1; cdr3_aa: CASSRRTGNTEAFF; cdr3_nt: TGTGCCAGCAGCCGCCGGACAGGGAACACTGAAGCTTTCTTT
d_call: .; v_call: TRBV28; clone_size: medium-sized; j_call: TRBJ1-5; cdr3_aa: CASTLDRNSNQPQHF; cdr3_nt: TGTGCCAGCACGCTAGACCGAAATAGTAATCAGCCCCAGCATTTT
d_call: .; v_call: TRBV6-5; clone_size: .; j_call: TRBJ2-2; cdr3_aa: CASSYIGANTGELFF; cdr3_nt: TGTGCCAGCAGTTACATCGGGGCGAACACCGGGGAGCTGTTTTTT
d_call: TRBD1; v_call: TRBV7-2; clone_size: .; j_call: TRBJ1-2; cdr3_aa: CASSSGTGEYGYTF; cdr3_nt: TGTGCCAGCAGCTCCGGGACAGGGGAGTATGGCTACACCTTC
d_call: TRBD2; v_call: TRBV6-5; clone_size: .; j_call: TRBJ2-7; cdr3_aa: CASSRAGGSYEQYF; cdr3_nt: TGTGCCAGCAGCAGAGCGGGAGGTTCCTACGAGCAGTACTTC
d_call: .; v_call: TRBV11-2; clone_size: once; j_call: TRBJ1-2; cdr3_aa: CASSPIYTRGYTF; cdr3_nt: TGTGCCAGCAGCCCGATCTATACCCGTGGCTACACCTTC
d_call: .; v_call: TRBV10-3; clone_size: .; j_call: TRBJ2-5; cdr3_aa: CAISESETQYF; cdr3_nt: TGTGCCATCAGTGAGTCTGAGACCCAGTACTTC
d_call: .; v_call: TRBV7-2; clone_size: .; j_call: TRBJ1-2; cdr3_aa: CASSLGQPGNGYTF; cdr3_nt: TGTGCCAGCAGCTTAGGTCAGCCGGGCAATGGCTACACCTTC
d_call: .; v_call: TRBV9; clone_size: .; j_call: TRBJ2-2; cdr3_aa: CASSRRAGILGGELFF; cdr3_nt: TGTGCCAGCAGCCGCAGAGCCGGAATTCTGGGCGGGGAGCTGTTTTTT
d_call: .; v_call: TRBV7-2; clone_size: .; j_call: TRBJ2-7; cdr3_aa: CASSEAFDEQYF; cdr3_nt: TGTGCCAGCAGCGAAGCCTTCGACGAGCAGTACTTC
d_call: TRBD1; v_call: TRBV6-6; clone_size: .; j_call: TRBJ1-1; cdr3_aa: CASRPTTGEAFF; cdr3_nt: TGTGCCAGCAGACCTACGACAGGGGAAGCTTTCTTT
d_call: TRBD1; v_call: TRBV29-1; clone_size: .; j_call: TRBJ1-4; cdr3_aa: CSVEGTGDNEKLFF; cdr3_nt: TGCAGCGTTGAGGGGACAGGAGATAATGAAAAACTGTTTTTT
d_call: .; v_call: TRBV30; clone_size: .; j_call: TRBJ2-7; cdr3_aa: CAWSVRGGALSYEQYF; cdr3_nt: TGTGCCTGGAGTGTAAGGGGGGGGGCCCTCTCCTACGAGCAGTACTTC
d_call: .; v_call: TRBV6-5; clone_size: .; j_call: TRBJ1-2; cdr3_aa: CASSPGSVSNYGYTF; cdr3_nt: TGTGCCAGCAGTCCGGGGTCGGTATCGAACTATGGCTACACCTTC
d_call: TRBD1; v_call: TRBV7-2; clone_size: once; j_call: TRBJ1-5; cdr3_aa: CASSLTGGGQPQHF; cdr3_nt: TGTGCCAGCAGCTTGACAGGGGGCGGTCAGCCCCAGCATTTT
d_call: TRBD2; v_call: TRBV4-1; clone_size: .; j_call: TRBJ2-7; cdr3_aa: CASSQDREAGGLYEQYF; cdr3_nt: TGCGCCAGCAGCCAAGATCGGGAAGCGGGGGGGCTGTACGAGCAGTACTTC
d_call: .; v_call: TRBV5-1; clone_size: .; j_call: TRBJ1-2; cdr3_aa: CASSLDGTNYGYTF; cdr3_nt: TGCGCCAGCAGCTTGGATGGGACCAACTATGGCTACACCTTC
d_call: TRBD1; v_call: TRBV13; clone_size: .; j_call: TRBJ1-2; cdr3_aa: CASSLGYVGTGGGYTF; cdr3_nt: TGTGCCAGCAGCTTGGGATACGTGGGGACAGGGGGTGGCTACACCTTC
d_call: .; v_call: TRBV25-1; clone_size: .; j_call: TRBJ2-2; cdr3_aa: CASSEFRGPPGELFF; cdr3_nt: TGTGCCAGCAGTGAATTTCGCGGGCCCCCCGGGGAGCTGTTTTTT
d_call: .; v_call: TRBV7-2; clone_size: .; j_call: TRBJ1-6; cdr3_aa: CASSSRRQGGSSPLHF; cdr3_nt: TGTGCCAGCAGCTCCAGGCGGCAGGGAGGATCCTCACCCCTCCACTTT
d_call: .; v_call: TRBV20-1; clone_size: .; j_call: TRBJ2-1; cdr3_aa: CSADRGGQFF; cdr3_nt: TGCAGTGCCGACCGTGGGGGTCAGTTCTTC
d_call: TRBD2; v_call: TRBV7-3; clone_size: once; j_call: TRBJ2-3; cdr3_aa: CASSRGLAGADTQYF; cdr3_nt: TGTGCCAGCAGCCGAGGACTAGCGGGAGCAGATACGCAGTATTTT
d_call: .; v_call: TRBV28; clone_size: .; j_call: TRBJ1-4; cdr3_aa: CASTTPGATNEKLFF; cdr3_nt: TGTGCCAGCACCACCCCGGGGGCAACTAATGAAAAACTGTTTTTT
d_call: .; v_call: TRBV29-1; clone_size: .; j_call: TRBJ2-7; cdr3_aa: CSVAAGNYEQYF; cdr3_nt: TGCAGCGTTGCTGCAGGCAACTACGAGCAGTACTTC
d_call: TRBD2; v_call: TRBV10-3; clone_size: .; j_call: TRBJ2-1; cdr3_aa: CAISGTSTGTSGYNEQFF; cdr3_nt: TGTGCCATCAGTGGCACTTCTACCGGGACTAGCGGCTACAATGAGCAGTTCTTC
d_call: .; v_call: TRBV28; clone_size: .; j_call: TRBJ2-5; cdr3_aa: CASSHGGVVGQRETQYF; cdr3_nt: TGTGCCAGCAGTCACGGGGGAGTCGTCGGGCAGAGGGAGACCCAGTACTTC
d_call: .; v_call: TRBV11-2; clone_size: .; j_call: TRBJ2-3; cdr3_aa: CASRGGGLGTDTQYF; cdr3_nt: TGTGCCAGCAGAGGGGGGGGCCTGGGCACAGATACGCAGTATTTT
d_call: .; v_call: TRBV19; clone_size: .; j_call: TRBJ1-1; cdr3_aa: CASSIIGLGNAEAFF; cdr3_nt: TGTGCCAGTAGTATCATCGGATTGGGGAACGCTGAAGCTTTCTTT
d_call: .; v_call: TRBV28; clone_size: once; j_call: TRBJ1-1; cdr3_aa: CASRWTENTEAFF; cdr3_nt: TGTGCCAGCAGGTGGACAGAGAACACTGAAGCTTTCTTT
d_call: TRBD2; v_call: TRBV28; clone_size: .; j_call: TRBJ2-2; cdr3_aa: CASSLGGQTSGTAGELFF; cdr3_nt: TGTGCCAGCAGTTTAGGTGGGCAGACTAGCGGGACAGCCGGGGAGCTGTTTTTT
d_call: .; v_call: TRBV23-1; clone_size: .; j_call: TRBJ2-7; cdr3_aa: CASSPSLVGEYF; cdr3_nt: TGCGCCAGCAGTCCTTCCCTGGTGGGTGAGTACTTC
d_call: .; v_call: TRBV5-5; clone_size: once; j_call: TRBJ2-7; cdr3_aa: CASSLESGPYEQYF; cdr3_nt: TGTGCCAGCAGCTTGGAATCCGGTCCCTACGAGCAGTACTTC
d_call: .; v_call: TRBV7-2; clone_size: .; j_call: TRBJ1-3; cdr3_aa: CASRSDPRNTIYF; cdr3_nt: TGTGCCAGCAGATCGGACCCTAGAAACACCATATATTTT
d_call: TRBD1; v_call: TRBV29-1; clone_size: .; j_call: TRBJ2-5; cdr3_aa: CSVEVVDRVVGTQYF; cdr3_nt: TGCAGCGTTGAAGTGGTGGACAGGGTCGTCGGGACCCAGTACTTC
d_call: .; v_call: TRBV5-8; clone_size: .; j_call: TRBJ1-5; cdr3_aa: CASSPTAAQPQHF; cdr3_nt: TGTGCCAGCAGCCCCACGGCCGCTCAGCCCCAGCATTTT
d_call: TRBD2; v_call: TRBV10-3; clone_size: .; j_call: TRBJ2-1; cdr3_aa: CAISTGTSGYNEQFF; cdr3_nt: TGTGCCATCAGTACCGGGACTAGCGGATACAATGAGCAGTTCTTC
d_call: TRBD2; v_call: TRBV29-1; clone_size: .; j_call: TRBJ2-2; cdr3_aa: CSVGIAGVTGELFF; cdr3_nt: TGCAGCGTTGGTATAGCGGGAGTGACCGGGGAGCTGTTTTTT
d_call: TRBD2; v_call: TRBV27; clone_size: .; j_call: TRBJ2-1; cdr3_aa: CASSGLAGVGSEQFF; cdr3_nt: TGTGCCAGCAGTGGACTAGCGGGAGTGGGTAGTGAGCAGTTCTTC
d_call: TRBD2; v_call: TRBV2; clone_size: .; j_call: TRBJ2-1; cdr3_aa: CASGRTRAVYNEQFF; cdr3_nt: TGTGCCAGCGGAAGGACTAGAGCGGTCTACAATGAGCAGTTCTTC
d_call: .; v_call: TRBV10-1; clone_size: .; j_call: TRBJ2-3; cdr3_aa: CASSGDTRTQYF; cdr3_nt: TGCGCCAGCAGTGGGGACACCCGTACGCAGTATTTT
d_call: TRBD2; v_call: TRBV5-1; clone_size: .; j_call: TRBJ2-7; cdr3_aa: CASSLEASGIYEQYF; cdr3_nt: TGCGCCAGCAGCTTGGAGGCTAGCGGGATCTACGAGCAGTACTTC
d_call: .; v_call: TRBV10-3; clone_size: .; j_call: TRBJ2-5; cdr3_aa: CAISQGRETQYF; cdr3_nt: TGTGCCATCAGTCAGGGGAGGGAGACCCAGTACTTC
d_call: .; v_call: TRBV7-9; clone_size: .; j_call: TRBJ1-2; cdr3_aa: CASSRRGVEDGYTF; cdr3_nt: TGTGCCAGCAGCCGCCGTGGGGTGGAGGATGGCTACACCTTC
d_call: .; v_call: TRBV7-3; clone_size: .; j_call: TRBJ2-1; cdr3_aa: CASSLQPTDYNEQFF; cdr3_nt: TGTGCCAGCAGCTTACAGCCCACCGACTACAATGAGCAGTTCTTC
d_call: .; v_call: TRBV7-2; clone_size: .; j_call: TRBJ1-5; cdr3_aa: CASSLGSQSNQPQHF; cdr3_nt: TGTGCCAGCAGCTTGGGGTCCCAAAGTAATCAGCCCCAGCATTTT
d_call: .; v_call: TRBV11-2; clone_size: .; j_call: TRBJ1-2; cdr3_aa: CASSPPGTSNYGYTF; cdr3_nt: TGTGCCAGCAGCCCCCCAGGGACCTCTAACTATGGCTACACCTTC